Below, 10 T cell receptor beta chains from the same sample are listed, as sequenced in a study of T-cell reconstitution after alpha-beta-depleted transplantation in children. Molecular barcoding with unique molecular identifiers was used for the TCRbeta library. TCRdb re-derived calls from the PCR reads in MiXCR, one entry per CDR3 protein. This sample yields about 20,000 distinct CDR3 sequences, of which about an eighth are seen a single time; 35% belongs to the top ten. The sequencing here drew on PBMCs, mostly from graft donor cells, taken 60 days after TCRalphabeta/CD19-depleted stem cell transplant. The receptors shown here come from a female patient aged 2-9 years who had a stem cell transplant for congenital amegakaryocytic thrombocytopenia, so the T cells may come from the graft donor.

This clonotype was counted many times. This sequence joins TRBV13 and TRBJ2-7, with 8 bases identical to TRBD2. Germline CDR1 and CDR2: PRHDT and FYEKMQ (reference sequence). The CDR3 covers 15 residues. V shed 6 bases and J 6 bases; nucleotides not matched to a gene: 13. In DNA, the CDR3 is TGTGCCAGCAGGAAAAGCGGGAGAAGTTTTTCCGAGCAGTACTTC. Translated: CASRKSGRSFSEQYF.

This clonotype was counted at least ten times. The rearrangement uses TRBV20-1 and TRBJ2-1, with D possibly TRBD2 on 6 matching bases. V dropped 6 bases and J dropped 0 bases, with 12 bases sitting between them. Germline V gene lookup returns CDR1 DFQATT and CDR2 SNEGSKA (reference sequence). This CDR3 has 14 amino acids. The DNA for the CDR3 is TGCAGTGCACCAGTGGGAGGCTCCTACAATGAGCAGTTCTTC. Translation: CSAPVGGSYNEQFF.

The genes are TRBV7-9 and TRBJ2-1, with D perhaps TRBD2 (5 bases). The CDR3 is 15 amino acids. CDR1 and CDR2 from the germline V gene are SEHNR and FQNEAQ (reference sequence). The ends were cut back, 7 bases at V and 1 base at J, with 14 bases in the middle. In DNA form, the CDR3 reads TGTGCCAGCATCCCAACTAGACAATCCTACAATGAGCAGTTCTTC. It translates to CASIPTRQSYNEQFF.

This clonotype was seen many times. This chain links TRBV7-2 with TRBJ2-3; unclear D gene. Trimming removed 5 bases from V and 12 bases from J, with 18 bases in between. The CDR3 contains 13 residues. Germline V gene sequence: CDR1 SGHTA, CDR2 FQGNSA. The CDR3 is CASSPYRSHPQYF. The CDR3 coding sequence is TGTGCCAGCAGCCCGTATCGGTCGCACCCCCAGTATTTT. The full variable domain, with the rest looked up from reference TRBV7-2 and TRBJ2-3, is GAGVSQSPSNKVTEKGKDVELRCDPISGHTALYWYRQSLGQGLEFLIYFQGNSAPDKSGLPSDRFSAERTGGSVSTLTIQRTQQEDSAVYLCASSPYRSHPQYFGPGTRLTVL.

The V gene is TRBV5-5, the J gene TRBJ2-5; maybe TRBD2 (5 bases). The CDR3 contains 13 residues. Trimming took 4 bases from V and 5 from J, leaving 12 bases between them. From germline, CDR1 is SGHKS and CDR2 YYEKEE (reference sequence). In DNA, the CDR3 is TGTGCCAGCAGCGCGAGGGCCGGGGAGACCCAGTACTTC. Translated, it gives CASSARAGETQYF.

This clonotype showed up just a few times. V is TRBV10-3 and J is TRBJ1-5; D may be TRBD1 (6 bases). The CDR3 has 14 residues. Trimming stripped 4 bases from V and 4 bases from J, with 11 bases between. Germline-derived CDR1 and CDR2 are ENHRY and SYGVKD. The CDR3 region has the DNA TGTGCCATCAGTGGGGGGCAGGTGAATCAGCCCCAGCATTTT. It specifies CAISGGQVNQPQHF.

CDR3 protein: CASSSKLAGGRSNEQFF. CDR3 bases: TGTGCCAGCAGCTCAAAACTAGCGGGAGGCCGATCTAATGAGCAGTTCTTC. The genes are TRBV7-6 and TRBJ2-1; TRBD2 agrees at 12 bases. CDR1 is SGHVS and CDR2 is FNYEAQ in the germline V gene. With 4 bases clipped from V and 7 bases from J, the junction kept 11 bases outside the gene matches. CDR3 length: 17 amino acids.

The sample holds many counts of this clonotype. The chain is built from TRBV20-1 and TRBJ2-7; D possibly corresponds to TRBD2 (5 bases). Trimming shortened V by 2 bases and J by 0 bases, and 8 bases separated the two germline ends. The V gene's germline CDR1 is DFQATT and CDR2 SNEGSKA (reference sequence). The CDR3 is made up of 13 amino acids. The chain's CDR3 is CSARSRDSYEQYF. The CDR3, as DNA: TGCAGTGCTAGATCCCGGGACTCCTACGAGCAGTACTTC.

The chain has TRBV7-9 and TRBJ2-1; D gene ambiguous. V lost 2 bases, J lost 7 bases, and 9 bases lay in between. CDR1 and CDR2 (germline): SEHNR, FQNEAQ (reference sequence). CDR3 length: 13 residues. DNA of the CDR3: TGTGCCAGCAGCTTACAGGATCCGAATGAGCAGTTCTTC. This gives the protein CASSLQDPNEQFF.

Many counts were recorded for this clonotype. The chain employs TRBV7-8 and TRBJ2-1; 8 bases are a match to TRBD2. Germline assignment: CDR1 SGHVS and CDR2 FQNEAQ. V shed 5 bases, J shed 6 bases, and the junction held 15 bases outside the gene matches. The CDR3 sequence is 17 residues long. The CDR3 region has the DNA TGTGCCAGCAGCCGCCGGGATGACGGGAGGGCCCCCAATGAGCAGTTCTTC. Translating gives CASSRRDDGRAPNEQFF. Based on the CDR3 plus reference TRBV7-8 and TRBJ2-1, the full variable domain is GAGVSQSPRYKVAKRGQDVALRCDPISGHVSLFWYQQALGQGPEFLTYFQNEAQLDKSGLPSDRFFAERPEGSVSTLKIQRTQQEDSAVYLCASSRRDDGRAPNEQFFGPGTRLTVL.